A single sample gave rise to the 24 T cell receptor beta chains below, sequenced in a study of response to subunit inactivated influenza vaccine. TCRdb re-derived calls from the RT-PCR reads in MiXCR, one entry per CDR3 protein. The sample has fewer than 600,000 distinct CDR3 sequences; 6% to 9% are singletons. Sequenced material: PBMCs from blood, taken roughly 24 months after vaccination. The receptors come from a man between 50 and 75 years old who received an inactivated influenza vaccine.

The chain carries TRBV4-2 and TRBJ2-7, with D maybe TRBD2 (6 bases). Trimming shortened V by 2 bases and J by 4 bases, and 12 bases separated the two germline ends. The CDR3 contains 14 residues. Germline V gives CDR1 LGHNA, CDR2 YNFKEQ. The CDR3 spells CASSQPGTPYEQYF. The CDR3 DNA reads TGTGCCAGCAGCCAACCCGGGACTCCGTACGAGCAGTACTTC.

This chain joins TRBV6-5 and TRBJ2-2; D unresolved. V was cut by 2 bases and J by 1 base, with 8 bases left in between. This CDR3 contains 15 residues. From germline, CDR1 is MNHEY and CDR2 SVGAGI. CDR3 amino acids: CASSYLRQNTGELFF. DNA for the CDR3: TGTGCCAGCAGTTACCTTAGACAGAACACCGGGGAGCTGTTTTTT.

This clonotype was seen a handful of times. The CDR3 DNA sequence: TGTGCCAGCAGTGTAACCCAGGGGACCTATGGCTACACCTTC. It yields the protein CASSVTQGTYGYTF. This chain connects TRBV27 to TRBJ1-2; TRBD1 might be the D (6 bases). V was trimmed by 5 bases and J by 4 bases, leaving 14 bases between them. This CDR3 region has 14 residues. CDR1 is MNHEY, CDR2 SMNVEV, per germline (reference sequence).

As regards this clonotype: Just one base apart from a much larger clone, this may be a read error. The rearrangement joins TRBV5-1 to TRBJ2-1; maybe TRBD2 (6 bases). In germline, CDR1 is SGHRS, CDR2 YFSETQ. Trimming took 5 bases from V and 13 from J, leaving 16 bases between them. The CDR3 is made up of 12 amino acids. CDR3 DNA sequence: TGCGCCAGCAGGGACTACTCCAATAGCCAGTTCTTC. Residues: CASRDYSNSQFF.

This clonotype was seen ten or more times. The CDR3 spells CSARVYRAGGELFF. CDR3 sequence (DNA): TGCAGTGCTAGAGTATACAGGGCGGGCGGGGAGCTGTTTTTT. V gene TRBV20-1 combines with J gene TRBJ2-2; TRBD1 might be the D (6 bases). Looked up from germline, CDR1 is DFQATT and CDR2 is SNEGSKA (reference sequence). The CDR3 has 14 amino acids. The V gene lost 1 base and the J gene lost 7 bases, with 13 bases spanning the gap.

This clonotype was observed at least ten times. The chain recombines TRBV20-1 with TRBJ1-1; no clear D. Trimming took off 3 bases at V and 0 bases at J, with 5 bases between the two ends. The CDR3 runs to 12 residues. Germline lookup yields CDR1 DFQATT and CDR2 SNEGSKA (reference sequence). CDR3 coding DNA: TGCAGTGCTAGTCTAGTGAACACTGAAGCTTTCTTT. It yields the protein CSASLVNTEAFF.

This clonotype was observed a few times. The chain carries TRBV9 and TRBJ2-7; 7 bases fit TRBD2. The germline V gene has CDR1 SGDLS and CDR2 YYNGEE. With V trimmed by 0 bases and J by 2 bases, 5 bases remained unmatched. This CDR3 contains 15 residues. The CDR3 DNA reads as TGTGCCAGCAGCGTAGACGCTAGCGGAACCTACGAGCAGTACTTC. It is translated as CASSVDASGTYEQYF.

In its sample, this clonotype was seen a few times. The CDR3 is CASRGHQSSYEQYF. In DNA form, the CDR3 reads TGTGCCAGCAGAGGACACCAGAGCTCCTACGAGCAGTACTTC. This chain links TRBV28 with TRBJ2-7; tentative D call: TRBD1 (5 bases). The CDR3 has 14 amino acids. CDR1 is MDHEN and CDR2 is SYDVKM in the germline V gene. Trimming stripped 6 bases from V and 0 bases from J, with 12 bases between.

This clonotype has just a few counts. CDR3 region: CAWVAGAGELFF. Here the CDR3 DNA reads TGTGCCTGGGTCGCTGGGGCCGGGGAGCTGTTTTTT. This chain links TRBV30 with TRBJ2-2; unclear D gene. The CDR3 consists of 12 residues. The V end was cut by 5 bases, the J end by 6 bases, with 10 bases between. Germline CDR1 is GTSNPN and CDR2 is SVGIG (reference sequence).

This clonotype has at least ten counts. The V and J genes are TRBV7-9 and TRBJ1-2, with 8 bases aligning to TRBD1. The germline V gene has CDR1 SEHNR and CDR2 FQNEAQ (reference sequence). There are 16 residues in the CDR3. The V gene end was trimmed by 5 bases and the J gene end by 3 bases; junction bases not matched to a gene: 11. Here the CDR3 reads CASSRTVGQVYYGYTF. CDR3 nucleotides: TGTGCCAGCAGCCGGACGGTGGGACAGGTTTACTATGGCTACACCTTC.

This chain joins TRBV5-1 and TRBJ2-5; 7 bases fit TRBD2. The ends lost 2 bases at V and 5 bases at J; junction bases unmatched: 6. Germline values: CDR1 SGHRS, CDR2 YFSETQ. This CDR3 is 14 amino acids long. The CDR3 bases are TGCGCCAGCAGCTTCGGGACTAACAAGGAGACCCAGTACTTC. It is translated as CASSFGTNKETQYF.

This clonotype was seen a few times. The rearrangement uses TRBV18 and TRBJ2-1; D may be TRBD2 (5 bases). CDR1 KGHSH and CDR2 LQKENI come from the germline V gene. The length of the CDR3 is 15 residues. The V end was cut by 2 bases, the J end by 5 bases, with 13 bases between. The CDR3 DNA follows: TGTGCCAGCTCACCATTCGGACTCCAAGACAATGAGCAGTTCTTC. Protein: CASSPFGLQDNEQFF. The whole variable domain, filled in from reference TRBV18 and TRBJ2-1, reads NAGVMQNPRHLVRRRGQEARLRCSPMKGHSHVYWYRQLPEEGLKFMVYLQKENIIDESGMPKERFSAEFPKEGPSILRIQQVVRGDSAAYFCASSPFGLQDNEQFFGPGTRLTVL.

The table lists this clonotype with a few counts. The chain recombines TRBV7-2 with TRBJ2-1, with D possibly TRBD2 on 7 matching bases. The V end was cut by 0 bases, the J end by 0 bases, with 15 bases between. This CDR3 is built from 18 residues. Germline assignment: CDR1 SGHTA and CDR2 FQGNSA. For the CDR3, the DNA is TGTGCCAGCAGCTTAGCCGGAGGGGGAGGGAGCTCCTACAATGAGCAGTTCTTC. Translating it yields CASSLAGGGGSSYNEQFF.

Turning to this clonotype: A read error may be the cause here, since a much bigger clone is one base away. The CDR3 DNA sequence: TGCAGCGTTGTGGAATCGGCCTTCGAGCAGTACTTC. It codes for CSVVESAFEQYF. V gene TRBV29-1 combines with J gene TRBJ2-7; D unresolved. V was shortened by 4 bases and J by 6 bases, with 13 bases between the two germline ends. Germline CDR1 reads SQVTM; CDR2 reads ANQGSEA. This CDR3 is built from 12 residues.

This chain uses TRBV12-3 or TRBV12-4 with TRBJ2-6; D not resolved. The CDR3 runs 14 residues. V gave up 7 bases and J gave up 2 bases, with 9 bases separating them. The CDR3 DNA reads TGTGCCAGCACAGCCTCGGCTGGGGCCAACGTCCTGACTTTC. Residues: CASTASAGANVLTF.

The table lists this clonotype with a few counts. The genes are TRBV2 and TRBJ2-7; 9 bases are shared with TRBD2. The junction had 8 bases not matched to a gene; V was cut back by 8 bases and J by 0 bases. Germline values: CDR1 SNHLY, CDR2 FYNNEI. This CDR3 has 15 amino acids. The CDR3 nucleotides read TGTGCCAGCCGAATTCGACTAGCGGACTCCTACGAGCAGTACTTC. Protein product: CASRIRLADSYEQYF. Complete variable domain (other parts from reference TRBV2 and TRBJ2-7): EPEVTQTPSHQVTQMGQEVILRCVPISNHLYFYWYRQILGQKVEFLVSFYNNEISEKSEIFDDQFSVERPDGSNFTLKIRSTKLEDSAMYFCASRIRLADSYEQYFGPGTRLTVT.

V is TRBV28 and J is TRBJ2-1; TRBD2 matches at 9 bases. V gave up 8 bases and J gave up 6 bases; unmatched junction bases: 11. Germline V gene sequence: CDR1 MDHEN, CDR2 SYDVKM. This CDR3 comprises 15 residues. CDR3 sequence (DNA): TGTGCCAGCGCCCGTATTAGCGGGAGAAGCAATGAGCAGTTCTTC. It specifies CASARISGRSNEQFF.

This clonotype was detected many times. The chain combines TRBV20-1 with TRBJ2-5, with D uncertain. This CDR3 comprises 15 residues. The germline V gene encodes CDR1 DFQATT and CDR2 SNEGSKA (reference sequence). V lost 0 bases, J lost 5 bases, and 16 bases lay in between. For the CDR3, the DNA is TGCAGTGCTAGAGATCTTAGGGCAGTAGGGGAGACCCAGTACTTC. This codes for CSARDLRAVGETQYF.

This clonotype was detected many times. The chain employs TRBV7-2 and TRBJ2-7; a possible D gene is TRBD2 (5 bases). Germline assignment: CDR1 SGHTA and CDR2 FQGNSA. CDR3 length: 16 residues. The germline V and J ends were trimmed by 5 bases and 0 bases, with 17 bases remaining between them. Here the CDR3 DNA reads TGTGCCAGCAGCCATTACGGGGTTAAAAGCTCCTACGAGCAGTACTTC. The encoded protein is CASSHYGVKSSYEQYF.

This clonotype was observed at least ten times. The CDR3 nucleotides are TGTGCCAGCAGTTATCGGGACACATACTACAATGAGCAGTTCTTC. It codes for CASSYRDTYYNEQFF. This sequence joins TRBV7-2 and TRBJ2-1; weak D call: TRBD1 (6 bases). Germline-derived CDR1 and CDR2 are SGHTA and FQGNSA. Between the trimmed V and J ends, which lost 6 bases and 3 bases, there was a span of 15 bases. CDR3 length: 15 residues.

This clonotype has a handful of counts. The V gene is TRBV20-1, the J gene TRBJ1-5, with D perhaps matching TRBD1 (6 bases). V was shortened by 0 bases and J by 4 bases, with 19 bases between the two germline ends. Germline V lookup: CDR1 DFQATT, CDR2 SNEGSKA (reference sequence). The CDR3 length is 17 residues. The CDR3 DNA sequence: TGCAGTGCTAGAGATGGGATGGTTTTGACAGGTAATCAGCCCCAGCATTTT. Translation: CSARDGMVLTGNQPQHF.

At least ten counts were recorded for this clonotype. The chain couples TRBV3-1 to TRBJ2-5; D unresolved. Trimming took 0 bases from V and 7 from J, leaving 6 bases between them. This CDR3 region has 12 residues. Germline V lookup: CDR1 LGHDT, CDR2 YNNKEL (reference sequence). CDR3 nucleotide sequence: TGTGCCAGCAGCCAAGATAGGAGGACCCAGTACTTC. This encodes CASSQDRRTQYF.

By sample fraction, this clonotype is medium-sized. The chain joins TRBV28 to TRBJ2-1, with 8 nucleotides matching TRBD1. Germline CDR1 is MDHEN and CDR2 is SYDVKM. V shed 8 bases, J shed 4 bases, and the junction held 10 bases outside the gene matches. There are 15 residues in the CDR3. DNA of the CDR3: TGTGCCAGCGGCCTTGGACAGGGACAATACAATGAGCAGTTCTTC. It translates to CASGLGQGQYNEQFF.

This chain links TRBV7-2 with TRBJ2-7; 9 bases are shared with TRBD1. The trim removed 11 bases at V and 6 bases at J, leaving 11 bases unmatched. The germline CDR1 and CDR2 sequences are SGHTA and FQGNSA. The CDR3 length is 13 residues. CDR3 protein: CASSGQGSGEQYF. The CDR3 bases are TGTGCCTCCTCGGGACAGGGTTCGGGCGAGCAGTACTTC.